The 29 T cell receptor beta chains in this list originate from one sample, sequenced in a study of Graves' ophthalmopathy and Graves' hyperthyroidism (dated by TCRdb to 2017 to 2018). The sample was run on an Illumina HiSeq 2000. For repertoire sequencing, TCR beta CDR3 regions were amplified from RNA transcripts. The first round of RT-PCR was done with HTBI primers and the Qiagen OneStep RT-PCR kit, and was followed by a second round of multiplex PCR, then size selection and purification. Starting from the raw public reads, TCRdb applied fastp trimming at Q25, assembled clones with MiXCR and retained in-frame beta chains. Each CDR3 protein appears once, grouped with its most common genes and DNA. The table for this sample lists about 700,000 distinct CDR3 sequences; over 40% of them were counted only once. The ten largest make up around 3% of the sample. Sequencing used peripheral blood. The receptors were gathered from an adult man with Graves' ophthalmopathy.

This rearrangement joins TRBV12-3 or TRBV12-4 to TRBJ2-2; D not resolved. V lost 4 bases and J 3 bases, leaving 12 bases between the germline ends. The CDR3 totals 15 residues. The chain's CDR3 is CASSSTTAYTGELFF. In nucleotides, the CDR3 is TGTGCCAGCAGTTCCACAACAGCGTACACCGGGGAGCTGTTTTTT.

Many counts were recorded for this clonotype. This chain uses TRBV7-2 with TRBJ2-7; 9 bases match TRBD1. The CDR3 runs 14 residues. Germline CDR1 SGHTA, CDR2 FQGNSA. V shed 1 base and J 9 bases; nucleotides not matched to a gene: 7. CDR3 in DNA: TGTGCCAGCAGCTTAGGTATACAGGGGGCAATGCAGTACTTC. Its protein is CASSLGIQGAMQYF.

J is TRBJ1-1 and V is TRBV25-1, with D tentatively TRBD1 (6 bases). This CDR3 contains 13 residues. Trimming left V 4 bases short and J 12 bases short, with 18 bases between. Germline-derived CDR1 and CDR2 are MGHDK and SYGVNS. CDR3: CASSGQEPGRTFF. DNA of the CDR3: TGTGCCAGCAGTGGACAGGAGCCAGGGAGGACTTTCTTT.

Comments on this clonotype: Germline and junction disagree at one end, which may indicate a read error. J is TRBJ2-2 and V is TRBV2; D might be TRBD2 (5 bases). The CDR3 consists of 15 residues. Germline V gene data show CDR1 as SNHLY and CDR2 as FYNNEI. The CDR3 nucleotides are TGTGCCAGCAGTCCCTGGACGGGGAACGCCGGGGAGCTGTTTTTT. Translated, it gives CASSPWTGNAGELFF.

This clonotype was recorded at least ten times. The V call is TRBV6-6, the J call TRBJ1-5; unclear D gene. The CDR3 has 12 amino acids. Trimming cost V 5 bases and J 5 bases, with 7 bases left between them. Germline lookup yields CDR1 MNHNY and CDR2 SVGAGI (reference sequence). The CDR3 protein is CASSDQDQPQHF. The CDR3 DNA reads as TGTGCCAGCAGTGACCAAGATCAGCCCCAGCATTTT.

This clonotype was counted a few times. The chain employs TRBV5-6 and TRBJ1-2, with D maybe TRBD1 (5 bases). Trimming shortened V by 1 base and J by 8 bases, and 21 bases separated the two germline ends. CDR1 and CDR2 (germline): SGHDT, YYEEEE. This CDR3 comprises 16 residues. CDR3 region: CASSLYRERLRGGYTF. The CDR3 DNA is TGTGCCAGCAGCTTGTATCGGGAACGGTTGAGGGGCGGCTACACCTTC.

This clonotype came up a few times. At one end the junction does not follow the germline gene, possibly because of a read error. In DNA, the CDR3 is TGCGCCAGCAGCCAAGTGGGCGGGGGGTCCTACGAGCAGTACTTC. The encoded protein is CASSQVGGGSYEQYF. The gene calls are TRBV7-9 and TRBJ2-7, with 8 bases fitting TRBD2. There are 15 residues in the CDR3. Germline V gene data show CDR1 as SEHNR and CDR2 as FQNEAQ (reference sequence).

This clonotype was seen ten or more times. The chain recombines TRBV7-9 with TRBJ2-7; D gene uncertain. The CDR3 runs to 13 residues. The V gene's germline CDR1 is SEHNR and CDR2 FQNEAQ (reference sequence). V shed 7 bases and J shed 2 bases, with 12 bases lying between them. Here the CDR3 DNA reads TGTGCCAGCACCCAATTTAACGCCTACGAGCAGTACTTC. It specifies CASTQFNAYEQYF.

The chain is built from TRBV20-1 and TRBJ2-3, with 7 nucleotides matching TRBD2. Losses at the gene ends were 3 bases for V and 0 bases for J; bases not matched to a gene: 15. The CDR3 spans 18 residues. CDR1 is DFQATT, CDR2 SNEGSKA, per germline (reference sequence). In DNA form, the CDR3 reads TGCAGTGCTAGGTGGGCGGGAGAGTCTCGTGGGAGCACAGATACGCAGTATTTT. Protein product: CSARWAGESRGSTDTQYF.

The CDR3 is CASTPGQVDNQPQHF. The CDR3 nucleotides read TGTGCCAGTACCCCGGGACAGGTAGACAATCAGCCCCAGCATTTT. The genes are TRBV19 and TRBJ1-5; TRBD1 aligns across 8 bases. Germline-derived CDR1 and CDR2 are LNHDA and SQIVND (reference sequence). V was pared by 7 bases and J by 3 bases, with 8 bases of the junction left unmatched. The CDR3 has 15 residues.

This clonotype has ten or more counts. The chain has TRBV29-1 and TRBJ1-2; TRBD1 agrees at 9 bases. After removal of 7 bases from V and 5 bases from J, the junction contained 11 bases not matched to a gene. The CDR3 extends over 14 amino acids. Germline CDR1 SQVTM, CDR2 ANQGSEA. In DNA, the CDR3 is TGCAGCGCCCGCCCTGGACAGGGGAATTATGGCTACACCTTC. It encodes CSARPGQGNYGYTF.

This clonotype has a count of ten or more. The chain carries TRBV7-2 and TRBJ1-2; TRBD1 matches at 9 bases. Per germline, CDR1 SGHTA and CDR2 FQGNSA. J gave up 5 bases and V 1 base, and 5 bases lay outside the gene matches. This CDR3 spans 15 amino acids. CDR3 nucleotides: TGTGCCAGCAGCTTAGTCTGGACAGGGGTATATGGCTACACCTTC. As protein: CASSLVWTGVYGYTF.

Many counts were recorded for this clonotype. This chain links TRBV5-1 with TRBJ1-1; no reliable D call. The CDR3 sequence is 14 residues long. Germline V gives CDR1 SGHRS, CDR2 YFSETQ. The V end was cut by 1 base, the J end by 6 bases, with 13 bases between. The CDR3 spells CASSLTTAVPEAFF. DNA for the CDR3: TGCGCCAGCAGCTTGACCACGGCAGTCCCTGAAGCTTTCTTT.

At least ten counts were recorded for this clonotype. The CDR3 DNA reads as TGTGCCATCAGGACAGGGTTGTTCGAAAAACTGTTTTTT. Protein: CAIRTGLFEKLFF. The V call is TRBV10-3, the J call TRBJ1-4; 7 nucleotides match TRBD1. This CDR3 spans 13 amino acids. V was pared by 6 bases and J by 8 bases, with 6 bases of the junction left unmatched. The germline V gene encodes CDR1 ENHRY and CDR2 SYGVKD.

The gene calls are TRBV10-3 and TRBJ2-7, with 9 bases identical to TRBD1. The CDR3 runs 16 residues. V dropped 6 bases and J dropped 0; count of bases not matched to a gene: 9. Germline V gene sequence: CDR1 ENHRY, CDR2 SYGVKD. The CDR3 spells CAISRQGDNVSYEQYF. Here the CDR3 DNA reads TGTGCCATCAGCCGACAGGGGGACAACGTCTCCTACGAGCAGTACTTC.

This chain uses TRBV11-1 with TRBJ1-5, with a weak D call TRBD1 (6 bases). This CDR3 region has 13 residues. Germline V CDR1 and CDR2: SGHAT, FQDESV (reference sequence). V shed 3 bases and J shed 7 bases, with 10 bases lying between them. CDR3 coding DNA: TGTGCCAGCAGCTTCACGACAGGCCAGCCCCAGCATTTT. It translates to CASSFTTGQPQHF.

Worth noting for this clonotype: Relative to the germline gene, one junction end is altered; a read error may explain this. For the CDR3, the DNA is TGTGCCAGCAGTGACTCCGGACAGGTCGACTGGGGCCACACCTTC. This encodes CASSDSGQVDWGHTF. V and J are TRBV10-3 and TRBJ1-2; 7 bases fit TRBD1. Germline V CDR1 and CDR2: ENHRY, SYGVKD. The length of the CDR3 is 15 residues.

This clonotype was seen many times. The V call is TRBV7-9, the J call TRBJ1-1; 8 bases align to TRBD1. The ends lost 5 bases at V and 3 bases at J; junction bases unmatched: 5. The CDR3 covers 14 residues. From germline, CDR1 is SEHNR and CDR2 FQNEAQ (reference sequence). The CDR3 nucleotides read TGTGCCAGCAGCCGGAAGACAGGGGACACTGAAGCTTTCTTT. Its protein is CASSRKTGDTEAFF.

Regarding this clonotype: Sequence at one end of the junction differs from germline and may be a read error. The V and J genes are TRBV10-3 and TRBJ1-5; D uncertain. Per germline, CDR1 ENHRY and CDR2 SYGVKD. The length of the CDR3 is 15 residues. In DNA form, the CDR3 reads TGTGCCAGCAGTGCGTGTGGGGATAGCAATCAGCCCCAGCATTTT. Translating gives CASSACGDSNQPQHF.

This clonotype was counted many times. This chain links TRBV7-2 with TRBJ2-7; 13 bases are a match to TRBD2. Germline loops: CDR1 SGHTA, CDR2 FQGNSA. V lost 6 bases to trimming and J lost 6 bases; unmatched junction nucleotides: 5. The CDR3 has 14 residues. CDR3 bases: TGTGCCAGCAGTAGGACTAGCGGGAGTCCCGAGCAGTACTTC. Its translation is CASSRTSGSPEQYF.

This clonotype has ten or more counts. This chain links TRBV10-3 with TRBJ1-1; D call uncertain. Germline V lookup: CDR1 ENHRY, CDR2 SYGVKD. The V and J ends lost 6 bases and 1 base respectively, with 12 bases between them. CDR3 length: 14 amino acids. This CDR3 is CAIRNETENTEAFF. In DNA form, the CDR3 reads TGTGCCATCAGGAACGAAACGGAGAACACTGAAGCTTTCTTT.

The chain uses TRBV12-3 or TRBV12-4 and TRBJ2-5, with D tentatively TRBD2 (7 bases). The J call could be wrong; TRBJ2-7 is a better fit for the DNA end. The CDR3 spans 14 residues. CDR3 in amino acids: CASSPLGGGYEQYF. The CDR3 DNA follows: TGTGCCAGCAGTCCCTTGGGAGGGGGTTACGAGCAGTACTTC.

This clonotype was counted many times. The chain employs TRBV15 and TRBJ2-2; maybe TRBD1 (6 bases). The CDR3 is made up of 17 amino acids. V lost 0 bases and J 1 base, leaving 12 bases between the germline ends. The germline gives CDR1 LNHNV, CDR2 YYDKDF (reference sequence). CDR3 loop: CATSRESGHQNTGELFF. Here the CDR3 DNA reads TGTGCCACCAGCAGAGAGTCGGGACACCAGAACACCGGGGAGCTGTTTTTT.

This clonotype has a handful of counts. V gene TRBV19 combines with J gene TRBJ1-5; no definite D call. Germline V gives CDR1 LNHDA, CDR2 SQIVND (reference sequence). CDR3 length: 8 residues. The V gene lost 5 bases and the J gene lost 10 bases, with 0 bases spanning the gap. CDR3 nucleotide sequence: TGTGCCAGTAGTCCCCAGCATTTT. This sequence encodes CASSPQHF.

This clonotype was recorded many times. The J gene is TRBJ2-5, the V gene TRBV19, with a weak D call TRBD2 (5 bases). Trimming removed 8 bases at V and 5 bases at J, with 18 bases between. The CDR3 runs to 14 residues. Per the germline V gene, CDR1 is LNHDA and CDR2 is SQIVND (reference sequence). The CDR3 reads CASREVGGLETQYF. The CDR3 nucleotides are TGTGCCAGTCGGGAAGTCGGAGGTTTGGAGACCCAGTACTTC. Full variable domain (rest looked up from reference TRBV19 and TRBJ2-5): DGGITQSPKYLFRKEGQNVTLSCEQNLNHDAMYWYRQDPGQGLRLIYYSQIVNDFQKGDIAEGYSVSREKKESFPLTVTSAQKNPTAFYLCASREVGGLETQYFGPGTRLLVL.

On this clonotype: A read error may explain this, as a much larger clone is one base away. V usage is TRBV4-1 and J usage is TRBJ2-5; tentative D call: TRBD1 (6 bases). The germline V gene encodes CDR1 MGHRA and CDR2 YSYEKL. This CDR3 spans 15 amino acids. Trimming cost V 5 bases and J 4 bases, with 17 bases left between them. CDR3: CASSYRVPDRETQYF. For the CDR3, the DNA is TGCGCCAGCAGCTACAGGGTACCAGACCGAGAGACCCAGTACTTC.

Note on this clonotype: This sequence may be a read error, since a much larger clone differs from it by one base. A read error is likely, as this CDR3 ends without the conserved phenylalanine or tryptophan. This chain links TRBV7-9 with TRBJ1-1; D call uncertain. The CDR3 totals 16 residues. Germline-derived CDR1 and CDR2 are SEHNR and FQNEAQ (reference sequence). The V end was cut by 2 bases, the J end by 1 base, with 14 bases between. The CDR3 sequence is CASSLPVQTENTEAFL. The CDR3 region has the DNA TGTGCCAGCAGCTTACCGGTACAAACAGAGAACACTGAAGCTTTCCTT.

V gene TRBV15 combines with J gene TRBJ2-5; D may correspond to TRBD1 or TRBD2 (5 bases each). V lost 3 bases and J lost 2, with 13 bases in between. CDR3 length: 15 amino acids. Germline V gene lookup returns CDR1 LNHNV and CDR2 YYDKDF (reference sequence). The CDR3 sequence: CATSSFAGSQETQYF. The CDR3 DNA is TGTGCCACCAGCAGTTTCGCAGGGAGTCAAGAGACCCAGTACTTC.

This clonotype has a count of ten or more. The rearrangement uses TRBV2 and TRBJ1-3; D call uncertain. The CDR3 runs 14 residues. Germline V CDR1 and CDR2: SNHLY, FYNNEI. Trimming pared 3 bases from V and 0 bases from J, leaving 6 bases between. The CDR3 is CASSEAISGNTIYF. The DNA of the CDR3 is TGTGCCAGCAGTGAGGCGATCTCTGGAAACACCATATATTTT. The entire variable domain, with the rest obtained from reference TRBV2 and TRBJ1-3, is as follows: EPEVTQTPSHQVTQMGQEVILRCVPISNHLYFYWYRQILGQKVEFLVSFYNNEISEKSEIFDDQFSVERPDGSNFTLKIRSTKLEDSAMYFCASSEAISGNTIYFGEGSWLTVV.